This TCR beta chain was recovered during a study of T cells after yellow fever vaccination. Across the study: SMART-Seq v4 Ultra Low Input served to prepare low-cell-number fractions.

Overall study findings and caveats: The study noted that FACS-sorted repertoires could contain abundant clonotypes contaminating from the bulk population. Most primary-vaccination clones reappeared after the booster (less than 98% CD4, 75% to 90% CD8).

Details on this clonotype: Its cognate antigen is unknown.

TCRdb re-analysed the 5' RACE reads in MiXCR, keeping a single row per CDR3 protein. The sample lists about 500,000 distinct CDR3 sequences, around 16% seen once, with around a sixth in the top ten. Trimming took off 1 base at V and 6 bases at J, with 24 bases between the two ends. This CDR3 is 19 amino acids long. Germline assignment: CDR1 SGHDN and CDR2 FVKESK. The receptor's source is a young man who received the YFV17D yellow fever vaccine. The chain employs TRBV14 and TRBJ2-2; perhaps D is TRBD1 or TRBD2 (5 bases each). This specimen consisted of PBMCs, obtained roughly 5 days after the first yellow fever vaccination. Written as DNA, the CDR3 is TGTGCCAGCAGCCAAGGACTATTTCCGGGTCTTCAGGGTCCCGGGGAGCTGTTTTTT. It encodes CASSQGLFPGLQGPGELFF.